This T cell receptor beta chain is from a study of T cells after yellow fever vaccination. Study results and limitations: Only a minor proportion of clonotypes was detected across both CD4 and CD8 compartments. Any FACS-sorted repertoire could hold abundant clonotypes that contaminate it from the bulk population.

This clonotype appeared a few times. Antigen specificity is unknown. CDR1 is SGHRS and CDR2 is YFSETQ in the germline V gene. The CDR3 has 15 amino acids. Trimming took off 3 bases at V and 5 bases at J, with 17 bases between the two ends. Template-switching 5'RACE yielded the TCR cDNA; a universal primer site and UMIs were added in the process. TCRdb re-called the 5' RACE reads with MiXCR, one entry per CDR3 protein. Here the sample spans 610,000 or so distinct CDR3 sequences, around 12% being singletons. This sample comprised PBMCs, obtained on the day of the yellow fever booster vaccination. The clonotype originates from a man between 25 and 39 years old who received the YFV17D yellow fever vaccine. The chain links TRBV5-1 to TRBJ2-5, with D perhaps TRBD2 (6 bases). CDR3 bases: TGCGCCAGCAGCTCCCCCCTCGGCGGGACGGAGACCCAGTACTTC. This translates into CASSSPLGGTETQYF.